This T cell receptor beta chain was recorded in a study of T cell changes during pregnancy in multiple sclerosis. With V trimmed by 3 bases and J by 7 bases, 7 bases remained unmatched. This CDR3 has 15 amino acids. Germline loops: CDR1 SGHAT, CDR2 FQDESV (reference sequence). Assay: immunoSEQ multiplex PCR; the TCRdb copy retains only in-frame clones and omits some. Of almost 50,000 clones listed, roughly nine tenths are singletons. The sample consisted of CD8+ T cells from peripheral blood mononuclear cells, taken after pregnancy. The receptor was derived from a female donor with multiple sclerosis, enrolled in a pregnancy study. The chain joins TRBV11-1 to TRBJ2-7, with 12 positions matching TRBD1. CDR3 bases: TGTGCCAGCAGCTTCACGGGACAGGGGGCTGAGGAGCAGTACTTC. Translating it yields CASSFTGQGAEEQYF.